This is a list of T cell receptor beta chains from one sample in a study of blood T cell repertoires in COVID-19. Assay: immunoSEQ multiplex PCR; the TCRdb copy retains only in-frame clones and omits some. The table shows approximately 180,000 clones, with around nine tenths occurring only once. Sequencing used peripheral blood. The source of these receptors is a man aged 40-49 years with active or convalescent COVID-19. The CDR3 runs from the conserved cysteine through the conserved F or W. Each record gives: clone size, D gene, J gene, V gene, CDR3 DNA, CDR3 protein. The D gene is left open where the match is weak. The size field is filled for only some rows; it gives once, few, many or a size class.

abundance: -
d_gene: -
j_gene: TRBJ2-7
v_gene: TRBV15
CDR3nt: TGTGCCACCAGCAGAGATAGACCAGGGACAACCCCCTCCTACGAGCAGTACTTC
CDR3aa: CATSRDRPGTTPSYEQYF

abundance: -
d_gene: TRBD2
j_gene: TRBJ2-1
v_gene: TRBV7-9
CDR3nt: TGTGCCAGCAGCCCTCAGCGACTAGCGGGGGGGGACAATGAGCAGTTCTTC
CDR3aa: CASSPQRLAGGDNEQFF

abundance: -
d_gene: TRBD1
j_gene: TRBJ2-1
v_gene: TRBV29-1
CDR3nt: TGCAGCGCCGAGGGGACAGGGGATTATAGCTCCTACAATGAGCAGTTCTTC
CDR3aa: CSAEGTGDYSSYNEQFF

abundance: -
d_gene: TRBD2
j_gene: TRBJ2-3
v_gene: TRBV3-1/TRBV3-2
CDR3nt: TGTGCCAGCAGCCAACGCCGGACTAGCGGGGGGGCTACAGATACGCAGTATTTT
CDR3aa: CASSQRRTSGGATDTQYF

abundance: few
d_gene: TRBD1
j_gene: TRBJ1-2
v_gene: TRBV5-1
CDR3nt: TGCGCCAGCAGCTTGCGGACAGGGGGTACGGGAGGCTACACCTTC
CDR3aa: CASSLRTGGTGGYTF

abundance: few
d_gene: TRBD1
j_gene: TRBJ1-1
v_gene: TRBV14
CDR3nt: TGTGCCAGCAGGGCGGACAGGGCGGCTTTCTTT
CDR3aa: CASRADRAAFF

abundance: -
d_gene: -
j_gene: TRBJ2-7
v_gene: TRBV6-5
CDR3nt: TGTGCCAGCAGTACAGGTAGGGACGAGCAGTACTTC
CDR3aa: CASSTGRDEQYF

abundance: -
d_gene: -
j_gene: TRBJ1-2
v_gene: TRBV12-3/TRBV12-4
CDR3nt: TGTGCCAGCAGTTTCGGGACATATGTGGGCTACACCTTC
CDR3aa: CASSFGTYVGYTF

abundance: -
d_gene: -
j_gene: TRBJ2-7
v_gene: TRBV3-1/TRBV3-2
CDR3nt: TGTGCCAGCAGCCAAGCGGGCCAGGGGAGTTACGAGCAGTACTTC
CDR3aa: CASSQAGQGSYEQYF

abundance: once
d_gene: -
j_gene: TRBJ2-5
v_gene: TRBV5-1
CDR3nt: TGCGCCAGCAGCTTGGTTGGGCAGGGGTCGGGAGAGACCCAGTACTTC
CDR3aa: CASSLVGQGSGETQYF

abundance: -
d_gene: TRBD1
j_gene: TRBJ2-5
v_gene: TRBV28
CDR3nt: TGTGCCAGCAGTTTTGACAGGGTGTTGCAGACCCAGTACTTC
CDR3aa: CASSFDRVLQTQYF

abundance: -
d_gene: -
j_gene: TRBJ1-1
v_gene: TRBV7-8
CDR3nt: TGTGCCAGCAGCTTAGCAGAGTGGACTGAAGCTTTCTTT
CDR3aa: CASSLAEWTEAFF

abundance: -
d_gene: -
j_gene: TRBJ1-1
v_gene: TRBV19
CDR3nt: TGTGCCAGTCGGAGGACAGAATTAATGAACACTGAAGCTTTCTTT
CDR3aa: CASRRTELMNTEAFF

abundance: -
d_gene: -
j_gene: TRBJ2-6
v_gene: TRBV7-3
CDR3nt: TGTGCCAGCAGCTTACTAGGCTCTGGGGCCAACGTCCTGACTTTC
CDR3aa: CASSLLGSGANVLTF

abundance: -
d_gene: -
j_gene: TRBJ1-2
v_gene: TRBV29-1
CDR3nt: TGCAGCGTTGAGTGGGGAGTTTCCTATGGCTACACCTTC
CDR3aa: CSVEWGVSYGYTF

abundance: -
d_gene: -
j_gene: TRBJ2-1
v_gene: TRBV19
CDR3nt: TGTGCCAGTGCGTTTGCGGCGGTAGTATACAATGAGCAGTTCTTC
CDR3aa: CASAFAAVVYNEQFF

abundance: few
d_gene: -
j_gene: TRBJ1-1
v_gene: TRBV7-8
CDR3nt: TGTGCCAGCAGCCGAGGCAGGAACACTGAAGCTTTCTTT
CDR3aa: CASSRGRNTEAFF

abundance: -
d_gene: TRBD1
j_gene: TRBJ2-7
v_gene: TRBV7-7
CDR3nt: TGTGCTAGCAGCCGAGGGACAGATTACGAGCAGTACTTC
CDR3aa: CASSRGTDYEQYF

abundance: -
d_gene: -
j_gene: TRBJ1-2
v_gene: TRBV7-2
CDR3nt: TGTGCCAGCAGCGTGAAAGGGACACCGCCGACTAACTATGGCTACACCTTC
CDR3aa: CASSVKGTPPTNYGYTF

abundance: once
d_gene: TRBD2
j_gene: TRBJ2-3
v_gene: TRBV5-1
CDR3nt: TGCGCCAGCAGCCAAACTAGCGGCCTAAGCACAGATACGCAGTATTTT
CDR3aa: CASSQTSGLSTDTQYF

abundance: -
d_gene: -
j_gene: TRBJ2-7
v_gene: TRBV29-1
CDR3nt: TGCAGCGTTGAACTCAGCTACGAGCAGTACTTC
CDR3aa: CSVELSYEQYF

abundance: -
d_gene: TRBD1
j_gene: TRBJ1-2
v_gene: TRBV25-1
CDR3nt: TGTGCCAGCAGCTTCACAGGGGACTATGGCTACACCTTC
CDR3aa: CASSFTGDYGYTF

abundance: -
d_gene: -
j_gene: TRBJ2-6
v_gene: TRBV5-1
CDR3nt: TGCGCCAGCAGCAGTTCAGGGTACTCTGGGGCCAACGTCCTGACTTTC
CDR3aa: CASSSSGYSGANVLTF

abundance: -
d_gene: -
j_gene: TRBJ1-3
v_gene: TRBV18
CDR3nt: TGTGCCAGCTCACCATTCCGAGAAGGAAACACCATATATTTT
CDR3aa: CASSPFREGNTIYF

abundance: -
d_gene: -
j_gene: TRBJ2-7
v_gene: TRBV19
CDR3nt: TGTGCCAGTCGGTCCGACAGGTCCCCCGGCGAGCAGTACTTC
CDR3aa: CASRSDRSPGEQYF

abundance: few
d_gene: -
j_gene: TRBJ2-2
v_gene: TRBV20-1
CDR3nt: TGCAGTGCTAGTCGGGGTGGCGGGGAGCTGTTTTTT
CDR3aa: CSASRGGGELFF

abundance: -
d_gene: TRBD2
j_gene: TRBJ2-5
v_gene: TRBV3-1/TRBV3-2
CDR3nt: TGTGCCAGCAGCCAAGTCCGGACTAGCGGGGGACCACAAGAGACCCAGTACTTC
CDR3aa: CASSQVRTSGGPQETQYF

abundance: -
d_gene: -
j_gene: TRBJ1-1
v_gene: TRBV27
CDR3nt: TGTGCCAGCAGACCGCAGGGCAACACTGAAGCTTTCTTT
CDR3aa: CASRPQGNTEAFF